The 27 T cell receptor beta chains in this list originate from one sample, sequenced in a study of cytomegalovirus exposure and HLA in healthy donors. This PCR relied on a set of 60 Vbeta primers and 13 Jbeta primers. Clones were sequenced by immunoSEQ multiplex PCR, and TCRdb holds only the in-frame ones, with some missing. The sample lists around 200,000 clones, 60% to 80% occurring once. Sequencing input: PBMCs. The receptors were gathered from a man aged 18 to 35 in good health and CMV-seronegative.

The J gene is TRBJ1-1, the V gene TRBV9; 8 nucleotides agree with TRBD1. The CDR3 totals 13 residues. CDR1 is SGDLS, CDR2 YYNGEE, per germline. J gave up 1 base and V 7 bases, and 3 bases lay outside the gene matches. CDR3 sequence reads: CASGTGGNTEAFF. CDR3 DNA sequence: TGTGCCAGCGGAACAGGGGGGAACACTGAAGCTTTCTTT.

The J gene is TRBJ1-5, the V gene TRBV9, with a tentative D call TRBD1 (5 bases). The ends were cut back, 4 bases at V and 0 bases at J, with 11 bases in the middle. CDR3 length: 15 residues. Germline V gene lookup returns CDR1 SGDLS and CDR2 YYNGEE. As DNA, the CDR3 is TGTGCCAGCAGCCCTACAGGAGTTAGCAATCAGCCCCAGCATTTT. Residues: CASSPTGVSNQPQHF.

The chain uses TRBV30 and TRBJ2-1, with TRBD2 identical over 10 bases. The germline V gene encodes CDR1 GTSNPN and CDR2 SVGIG (reference sequence). The V and J ends lost 6 bases and 5 bases, in that order; junction bases with no gene match: 4. This CDR3 has 13 amino acids. CDR3 region: CACLAGDHNEQFF. The CDR3 coding sequence is TGTGCCTGCCTAGCGGGAGATCACAATGAGCAGTTCTTC.

The CDR3 protein is CASSVGSGSGNTIYF. The CDR3 nucleotides read TGTGCCAGCAGCGTAGGGTCCGGCTCTGGAAACACCATATATTTT. The genes are TRBV9 and TRBJ1-3; D is undetermined. The V end lost 0 bases, the J end lost 0 bases, and 7 bases lay between the germline ends. Germline CDR1 SGDLS, CDR2 YYNGEE. The CDR3 runs to 15 residues.

The chain employs TRBV14 and TRBJ2-3; 9 bases are a match to TRBD2. The CDR3 totals 16 residues. Germline V CDR1 and CDR2: SGHDN, FVKESK. The junction had 8 bases not matched to a gene; V was cut back by 4 bases and J by 3 bases. CDR3 amino acids: CASSLHSGGRTDTQYF. DNA of the CDR3: TGTGCCAGCAGCCTGCATAGCGGGGGTAGGACAGATACGCAGTATTTT.

The chain has TRBV30 and TRBJ2-1; TRBD1 aligns across 8 bases. This CDR3 has 17 residues. The germline CDR1 and CDR2 sequences are GTSNPN and SVGIG (reference sequence). V was pared by 2 bases and J by 4 bases, with 13 bases of the junction left unmatched. The CDR3, as DNA: TGTGCCTGGAGTCCAAGGACAGGGTCTCCTTCATACAATGAGCAGTTCTTC. This translates into CAWSPRTGSPSYNEQFF.

The V and J genes are TRBV9 and TRBJ2-2, with 14 bases fitting TRBD2. Losses at the gene ends were 4 bases for V and 7 bases for J; bases not matched to a gene: 9. Germline CDR1 reads SGDLS; CDR2 reads YYNGEE. There are 17 residues in the CDR3. CDR3 DNA: TGTGCCAGCAGCAAGGGACTAGCGGGGGCCAAGATCGGGGAGCTGTTTTTT. Translation: CASSKGLAGAKIGELFF. The complete variable domain, with remaining parts taken from reference TRBV9 and TRBJ2-2, reads DSGVTQTPKHLITATGQRVTLRCSPRSGDLSVYWYQQSLDQGLQFLIQYYNGEERAKGNILERFSAQQFPDLHSELNLSSLELGDSALYFCASSKGLAGAKIGELFFGEGSRLTVL.

The rearrangement uses TRBV7-9 and TRBJ1-4, with 9 bases fitting TRBD1. Germline loops: CDR1 SEHNR, CDR2 FQNEAQ (reference sequence). This CDR3 has 16 residues. Trimming cost V 5 bases and J 6 bases; bases outside gene matches: 10. The CDR3 DNA reads TGTGCCAGCAGCCTTACTACCGGGACAGGGTATGAAAAACTGTTTTTT. Translated, it gives CASSLTTGTGYEKLFF.

This clone was picked up a small number of times. The chain employs TRBV9 and TRBJ2-1; the match to TRBD2 covers 7 bases. CDR3 length: 16 amino acids. J gave up 0 bases and V 0 bases, and 3 bases lay outside the gene matches. Germline CDR1 and CDR2: SGDLS and YYNGEE. For the CDR3, the DNA is TGTGCCAGCAGCGTAGTCGGCGGGAGCTCCTACAATGAGCAGTTCTTC. Its translation: CASSVVGGSSYNEQFF.

This chain links TRBV10-3 with TRBJ1-2, with TRBD1 identical over 7 bases. The CDR3 is 12 residues long. Germline loops: CDR1 ENHRY, CDR2 SYGVKD. J lost 4 bases, V lost 8 bases, and 4 bases had no gene match. The CDR3, as DNA: TGTGCCATCCCGACAGGGTCCTATGGCTACACCTTC. Protein: CAIPTGSYGYTF.

The J gene is TRBJ2-7, the V gene TRBV7-6; 11 bases are shared with TRBD2. The CDR3 consists of 17 residues. The trim removed 2 bases at V and 0 bases at J, leaving 6 bases unmatched. Germline CDR1 and CDR2: SGHVS and FNYEAQ. The CDR3 sequence: CASSLSPTSGASYEQYF. CDR3 coding DNA: TGTGCCAGCAGCTTATCCCCGACTAGCGGGGCCTCCTACGAGCAGTACTTC.

The chain has TRBV5-1 and TRBJ2-1; 9 bases fit TRBD1. Trimming took 4 bases from V and 3 from J; bases not matched to a gene: 5. CDR3 length: 15 residues. Germline V CDR1 and CDR2: SGHRS, YFSETQ. CDR3 sequence reads: CASSLRQGVYNEQFF. As DNA, the CDR3 is TGCGCCAGCAGCCTTAGACAGGGGGTCTACAATGAGCAGTTCTTC. Complete variable domain (other parts from reference TRBV5-1 and TRBJ2-1): KAGVTQTPRYLIKTRGQQVTLSCSPISGHRSVSWYQQTPGQGLQFLFEYFSETQRNKGNFPGRFSGRQFSNSRSEMNVSTLELGDSALYLCASSLRQGVYNEQFFGPGTRLTVL.

This rearrangement joins TRBV27 to TRBJ2-7; D perhaps matches TRBD1 (5 bases). Germline lookup yields CDR1 MNHEY and CDR2 SMNVEV (reference sequence). Trimming cost V 4 bases and J 2 bases, with 21 bases left between them. The CDR3 runs to 17 residues. The CDR3 coding sequence is TGTGCCAGCAGTTCCCCACGACAGTCAAGGGCCACCTACGAGCAGTACTTC. Translation: CASSSPRQSRATYEQYF.

The V gene is TRBV28, the J gene TRBJ1-5; no clear D. In germline, CDR1 is MDHEN, CDR2 SYDVKM. V was trimmed by 2 bases and J by 3 bases, leaving 11 bases between them. This CDR3 region has 15 residues. The CDR3 DNA sequence: TGTGCCAGCAGTTTAGACCGGGAACCCAATCAGCCCCAGCATTTT. As protein: CASSLDREPNQPQHF.

The chain combines TRBV7-2 with TRBJ2-7; possible D gene TRBD1, 5 bases. The V end lost 0 bases, the J end lost 3 bases, and 9 bases lay between the germline ends. The CDR3 runs to 14 residues. Germline V gene sequence: CDR1 SGHTA, CDR2 FQGNSA. CDR3 in amino acids: CASSLAGQNYEQYF. CDR3 bases: TGTGCCAGCAGCTTAGCTGGACAAAACTACGAGCAGTACTTC.

This rearrangement joins TRBV30 to TRBJ1-6, with D unresolved. CDR1 is GTSNPN, CDR2 SVGIG, per germline (reference sequence). The CDR3 contains 12 residues. Trimming took 4 bases from V and 11 from J, leaving 12 bases between them. The CDR3 reads CAWTTLEAPLHF. The DNA for the CDR3 is TGTGCCTGGACCACCCTTGAGGCACCCCTCCACTTT.

This chain joins TRBV15 and TRBJ1-1; TRBD1 is a possible D gene (5 bases). Deletions cut 0 bases from V and 6 bases from J, with 11 bases between. The CDR3 is 14 amino acids. Germline-derived CDR1 and CDR2 are LNHNV and YYDKDF (reference sequence). CDR3 nucleotides: TGTGCCACCAGCAGAGAGGGGGGTAACCCTGAAGCTTTCTTT. Its protein product is CATSREGGNPEAFF.

V usage is TRBV2 and J usage is TRBJ1-2; 8 bases are a match to TRBD1. J was trimmed by 6 bases and V by 6 bases; bases with no gene match: 6. The CDR3 has 13 amino acids. The germline gives CDR1 SNHLY, CDR2 FYNNEI. In DNA form, the CDR3 reads TGTGCCAGCAGACGGACAGGGAAGGATGGCTACACCTTC. It yields the protein CASRRTGKDGYTF. Using reference TRBV2 and TRBJ1-2 for the parts outside the CDR3, the full variable domain is EPEVTQTPSHQVTQMGQEVILRCVPISNHLYFYWYRQILGQKVEFLVSFYNNEISEKSEIFDDQFSVERPDGSNFTLKIRSTKLEDSAMYFCASRRTGKDGYTFGSGTRLTVV.

The V gene is TRBV30, the J gene TRBJ2-2, with TRBD2 matching over 9 bases. The CDR3 covers 15 residues. Trimming cost V 1 base and J 6 bases; bases outside gene matches: 6. Per the germline V gene, CDR1 is GTSNPN and CDR2 is SVGIG (reference sequence). The CDR3 region is CAWSAFGGGAGELFF. The CDR3 bases are TGTGCCTGGAGTGCGTTCGGCGGGGGGGCCGGGGAGCTGTTTTTT.

V and J are TRBV13 and TRBJ1-5; 7 nucleotides line up with TRBD1. Germline loops: CDR1 PRHDT, CDR2 FYEKMQ (reference sequence). The CDR3 sequence is 15 residues long. The V gene end was trimmed by 0 bases and the J gene end by 5 bases; junction bases not matched to a gene: 4. CDR3 coding DNA: TGTGCCAGCAGCTTAGGGCAGGGGGGTTATCAGCCCCAGCATTTT. Residues: CASSLGQGGYQPQHF.

The chain couples TRBV28 to TRBJ1-1, with unresolved D. CDR3 length equals 13 residues. V was pared by 7 bases and J by 3 bases, with 12 bases between. The germline CDR1 and CDR2 sequences are MDHEN and SYDVKM. The CDR3 DNA reads as TGTGCCAGCATTTCCGGAGGGTACACTGAAGCTTTCTTT. Residues: CASISGGYTEAFF.

The rearrangement uses TRBV2 and TRBJ2-7; D gene unclear. CDR1 and CDR2 from the germline V gene are SNHLY and FYNNEI. The CDR3 covers 14 residues. Between the trimmed V and J ends, which lost 2 bases and 1 base, there was a span of 9 bases. CDR3 DNA sequence: TGTGCCAGCAGTGAACAGGCCCTTTCCTACGAGCAGTACTTC. Amino acids: CASSEQALSYEQYF.

The chain uses TRBV15 and TRBJ2-6, with a possible D match to TRBD1 (5 bases). V lost 5 bases to trimming and J lost 0 bases, with 8 bases between them. The CDR3 runs 15 residues. Per the germline V gene, CDR1 is LNHNV and CDR2 is YYDKDF (reference sequence). CDR3 in DNA: TGTGCCACCAGCTACGACAGCTCTGGGGCCAACGTCCTGACTTTC. It yields the protein CATSYDSSGANVLTF.

This clone was detected only a few times. The rearrangement joins TRBV19 to TRBJ1-5, with a tentative D call TRBD1 (5 bases). The CDR3 length is 18 residues. Germline CDR1 is LNHDA and CDR2 is SQIVND (reference sequence). Trimming took off 4 bases at V and 1 base at J, with 20 bases between the two ends. The CDR3 DNA reads as TGTGCCAGTAGTAAAGGGACTGCGGGCCCCTCGAGCAATCAGCCCCAGCATTTT. As protein: CASSKGTAGPSSNQPQHF.

The rearrangement links TRBV27 to TRBJ2-2; TRBD1 is a possible D gene (7 bases). Germline CDR1 reads MNHEY; CDR2 reads SMNVEV (reference sequence). The CDR3 consists of 14 residues. Trimming stripped 6 bases from V and 8 bases from J, with 16 bases between. The chain's CDR3 is CASSLRGVVGELFF. CDR3 nucleotides: TGTGCCAGCAGCCTCAGGGGGGTTGTAGGGGAGCTGTTTTTT.

This clone appeared a single time. The V gene is TRBV14, the J gene TRBJ2-1; D is perhaps TRBD1 (5 bases). Germline-derived CDR1 and CDR2 are SGHDN and FVKESK. The CDR3 consists of 18 residues. Deletions cut 0 bases from V and 0 bases from J, with 15 bases between. The CDR3: CASSQDRRQTSSYNEQFF. The CDR3 DNA follows: TGTGCCAGCAGCCAAGACAGGCGACAGACAAGCTCCTACAATGAGCAGTTCTTC. Full variable domain (remainder filled in from reference TRBV14 and TRBJ2-1): EAGVTQFPSHSVIEKGQTVTLRCDPISGHDNLYWYRRVMGKEIKFLLHFVKESKQDESGMPNNRFLAERTGGTYSTLKVQPAELEDSGVYFCASSQDRRQTSSYNEQFFGPGTRLTVL.

The chain links TRBV7-3 to TRBJ1-1; perhaps TRBD1 as D (6 bases). This CDR3 spans 13 amino acids. With 6 bases removed from V and 2 bases from J, the gap between germline ends came to 10 bases. Germline V CDR1 and CDR2: SGHTA, FQGTGA. For the CDR3, the DNA is TGTGCCAGCAGGTTGGGACAAAACACTGAAGCTTTCTTT. Protein: CASRLGQNTEAFF.